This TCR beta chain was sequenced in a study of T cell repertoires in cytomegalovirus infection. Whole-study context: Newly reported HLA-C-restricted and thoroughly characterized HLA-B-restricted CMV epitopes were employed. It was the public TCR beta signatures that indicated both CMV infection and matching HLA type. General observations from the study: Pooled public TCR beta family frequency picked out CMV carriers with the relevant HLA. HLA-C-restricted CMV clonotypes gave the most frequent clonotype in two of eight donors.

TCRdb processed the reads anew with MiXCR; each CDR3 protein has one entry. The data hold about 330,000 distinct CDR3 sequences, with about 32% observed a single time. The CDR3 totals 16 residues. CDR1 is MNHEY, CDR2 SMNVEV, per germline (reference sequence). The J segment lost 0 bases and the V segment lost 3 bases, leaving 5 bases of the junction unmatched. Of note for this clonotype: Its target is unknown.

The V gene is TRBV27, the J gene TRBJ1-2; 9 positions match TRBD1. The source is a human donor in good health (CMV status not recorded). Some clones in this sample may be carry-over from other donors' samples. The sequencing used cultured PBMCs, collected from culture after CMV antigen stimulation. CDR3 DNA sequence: TGTGCCAGCAGTTTCGGGGACAGGGTGGCTAACTATGGCTACACCTTC. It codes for CASSFGDRVANYGYTF.